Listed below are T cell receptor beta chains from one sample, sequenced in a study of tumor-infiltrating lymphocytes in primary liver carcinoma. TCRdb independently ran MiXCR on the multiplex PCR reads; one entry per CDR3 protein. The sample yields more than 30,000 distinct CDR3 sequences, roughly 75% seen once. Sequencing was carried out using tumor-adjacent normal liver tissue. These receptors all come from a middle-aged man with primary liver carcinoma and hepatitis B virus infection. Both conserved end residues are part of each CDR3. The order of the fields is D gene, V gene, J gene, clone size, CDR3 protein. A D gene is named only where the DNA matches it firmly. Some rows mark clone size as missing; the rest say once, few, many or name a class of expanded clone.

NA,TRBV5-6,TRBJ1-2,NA,CGSSSGKFGYTF
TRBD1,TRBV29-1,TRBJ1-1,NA,CSGSGGWGMSTETYF
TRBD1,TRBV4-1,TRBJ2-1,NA,CASSQLEAGGRLYEQFF
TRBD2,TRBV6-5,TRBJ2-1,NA,CSSSRGSRSQQFF
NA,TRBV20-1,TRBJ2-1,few,CSAIDARGTGREEFF
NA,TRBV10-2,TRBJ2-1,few,CVNSETAASYNEQFF
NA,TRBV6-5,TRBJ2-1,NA,CASSYGWMAGINQHFF
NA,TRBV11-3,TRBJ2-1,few,CASSVRGRDNEQFF
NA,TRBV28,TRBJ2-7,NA,CTNSLWGGNTVEQYF
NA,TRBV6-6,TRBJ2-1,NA,CASSYSNERNEQFF
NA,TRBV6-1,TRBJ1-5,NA,CASSEAGHHNQPQHF
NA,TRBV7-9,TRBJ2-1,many,CASSLGNTGDEQFF
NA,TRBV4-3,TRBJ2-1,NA,CANSQFPSPADNEQFF
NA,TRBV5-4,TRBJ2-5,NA,CASSLFLETLYF
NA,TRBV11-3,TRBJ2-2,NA,CASSLATRGTGKLLF
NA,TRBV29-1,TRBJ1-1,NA,CSGCGSAEAFF
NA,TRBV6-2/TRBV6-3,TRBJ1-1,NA,CASRRGGLNTEAPF
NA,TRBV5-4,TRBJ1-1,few,CAGSLKGGTTEAFF
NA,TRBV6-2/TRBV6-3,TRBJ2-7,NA,CASKGISEAYEQYF
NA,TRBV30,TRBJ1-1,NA,CAWSVLGIEAFF
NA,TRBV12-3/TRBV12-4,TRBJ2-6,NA,CASFGLSGANVLTF
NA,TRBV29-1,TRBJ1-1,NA,CSGASVWGMNTKAFF
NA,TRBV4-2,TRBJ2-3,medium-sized,CASSQDLRPDTQYF
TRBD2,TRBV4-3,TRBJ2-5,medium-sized,CASSQAASGRTGETQYF
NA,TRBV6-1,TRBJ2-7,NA,CVSSEDPRGGSYEQYF
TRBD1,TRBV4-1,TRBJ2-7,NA,CARSNRDRGLSSYEQYF
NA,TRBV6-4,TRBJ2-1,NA,CANSDRTSHYNEQFF
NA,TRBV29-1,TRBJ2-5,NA,CSIRRNGSWAETQYF
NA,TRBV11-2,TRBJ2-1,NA,CASSSTISCGYNEQFF
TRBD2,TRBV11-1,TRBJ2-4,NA,CASSFLGTSGTKNVQYF
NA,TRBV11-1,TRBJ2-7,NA,CASTPGRQASYEQYF
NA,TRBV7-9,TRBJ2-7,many,CASRQQSYEQYF
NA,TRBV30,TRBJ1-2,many,CAWNYGYTF
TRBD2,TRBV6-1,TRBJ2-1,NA,CGRWSGRAINEQYF
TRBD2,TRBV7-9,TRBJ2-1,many,CASSPLRLAGVYEQFF
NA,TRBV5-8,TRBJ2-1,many,CASSPSVMGGYEQFF
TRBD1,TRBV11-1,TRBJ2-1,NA,CANRSRDRSFSYNEQFF
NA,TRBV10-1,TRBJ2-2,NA,CASSDGIDTWELFF
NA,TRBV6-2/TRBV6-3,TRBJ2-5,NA,CASNSQETQYF
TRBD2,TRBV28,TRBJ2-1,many,CASSRVGGLAGDKRLYEQFF
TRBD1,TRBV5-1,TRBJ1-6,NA,CASILGTGGNSPLHF
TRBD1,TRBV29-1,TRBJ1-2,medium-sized,CSVDGRGSSGYTF